The rows below give T cell receptor beta chains drawn from one sample of a study of blood T cells in healthy people across ages. A single record per CDR3 protein comes from TCRdb applying MiXCR to the 5' RACE reads. The sample yields over 600,000 distinct CDR3 sequences, under 25% seen once. The sequenced sample was blood. These TCRs come from an older man in good health. The CDR3 runs from the conserved cysteine through the conserved F or W. The D gene is left open where the match is weak. Size is omitted from some rows. Given values are once, few, many or a class for expanded clones.

J gene,V gene,clone size,D gene,CDR3 DNA,CDR3 protein
TRBJ1-4,TRBV7-9,few,TRBD1,TGTGCCAGCAGCCCCTCGGGACAGGGTGGGGAAAAACTGTTTTTT,CASSPSGQGGEKLFF
TRBJ2-7,TRBV20-1,.,TRBD1,TGCAGTGCTAGAGGTTTGGGACAGGGTTACCACGAGCAGTACTTC,CSARGLGQGYHEQYF
TRBJ2-3,TRBV7-2,few,.,TGTGCCAGCAGCTTAGCCCCTGGGGCGTATAGCACAGATACGCAATATTTT,CASSLAPGAYSTDTQYF
TRBJ2-1,TRBV7-2,many,.,TGTGCCAGCAGCTTAAGCGGAACCTACAATGAGCAGTTCTTC,CASSLSGTYNEQFF
TRBJ2-5,TRBV10-3,many,TRBD1,TGTGCCAGCAACAGGGGCGTTGTAGAGACCCAGTACTTC,CASNRGVVETQYF
TRBJ1-5,TRBV7-9,.,.,TGTGCCAGCAGCCAACTAGTGGAAGCAGATACGCAGCATTTT,CASSQLVEADTQHF
TRBJ2-3,TRBV20-1,few,TRBD1,TGCAGTGCGCAGGGACAGGGGAATCAATATACGCAGTATTTT,CSAQGQGNQYTQYF
TRBJ2-1,TRBV10-3,.,TRBD2,TGTGCCATCACCGGACTAGCGGGGAATGAGCAGTTCTTC,CAITGLAGNEQFF
TRBJ2-5,TRBV29-1,.,TRBD2,TGCAGCGTTGGAGGGGCGGGAGGGCCCCACGAGACCCAGTACTTC,CSVGGAGGPHETQYF
TRBJ1-4,TRBV28,.,.,TGTGCCAGCAGCTATGGACAGAAGAATGAAAAACTGTTTTTT,CASSYGQKNEKLFF
TRBJ2-7,TRBV29-1,.,.,TGCAGCGCCAAGACTAGCTACGAGCAGTACTTC,CSAKTSYEQYF
TRBJ1-6,TRBV5-1,.,.,TGCGCCAGCAGCTTGGCCGTCACTAATTCACCCCTCCACTTT,CASSLAVTNSPLHF
TRBJ1-2,TRBV20-1,.,.,TGCAGTGCTAGCCGAGAGGACTATGGCTACACCTTC,CSASREDYGYTF
TRBJ2-7,TRBV11-2,few,TRBD2,TGTGCCAGCAGCTTAGTAGGTCGGGGGGTCGGCTACGAGCAGTACTTC,CASSLVGRGVGYEQYF
TRBJ1-4,TRBV12-3/TRBV12-4,few,.,TGTGCCAGCAGTTTTGGAAGAACTAATGAAAAACTGTTTTTT,CASSFGRTNEKLFF
TRBJ1-1,TRBV4-1,many,TRBD1,TGCGCCAGCAGCTCGTCCGGGACAGGGAACACTGAAGCTTTCTTT,CASSSSGTGNTEAFF
TRBJ2-5,TRBV6-1,.,.,TGTGCCAGCAGTGAAGTGGGGGAAAGAGAGACCCAGTACTTC,CASSEVGERETQYF
TRBJ2-1,TRBV3-1,many,.,TGCGCCAGCAGCCAGGGCACATACAATGAGCAGTTCTTC,CASSQGTYNEQFF
TRBJ2-1,TRBV12-5,.,.,TGTGCTAGTGGTCTGGACACGTCCTACAATGAGCAGTTCTTC,CASGLDTSYNEQFF
TRBJ2-4,TRBV2,.,TRBD1,TGTGCCAGCAGGGCTACAGGGGGTGCCATTCAGTACTTC,CASRATGGAIQYF
TRBJ2-7,TRBV6-5,few,TRBD2,TGTGCCAGCAGACAGGGGACTAGCGGTTCCTACGAGCAGTACTTC,CASRQGTSGSYEQYF
TRBJ2-4,TRBV7-6,few,TRBD2,TGTGCCAGCAGCCGACACGATCCCTCTAGCGGGGGGCCTAAAAACATTCAGTACTTC,CASSRHDPSSGGPKNIQYF